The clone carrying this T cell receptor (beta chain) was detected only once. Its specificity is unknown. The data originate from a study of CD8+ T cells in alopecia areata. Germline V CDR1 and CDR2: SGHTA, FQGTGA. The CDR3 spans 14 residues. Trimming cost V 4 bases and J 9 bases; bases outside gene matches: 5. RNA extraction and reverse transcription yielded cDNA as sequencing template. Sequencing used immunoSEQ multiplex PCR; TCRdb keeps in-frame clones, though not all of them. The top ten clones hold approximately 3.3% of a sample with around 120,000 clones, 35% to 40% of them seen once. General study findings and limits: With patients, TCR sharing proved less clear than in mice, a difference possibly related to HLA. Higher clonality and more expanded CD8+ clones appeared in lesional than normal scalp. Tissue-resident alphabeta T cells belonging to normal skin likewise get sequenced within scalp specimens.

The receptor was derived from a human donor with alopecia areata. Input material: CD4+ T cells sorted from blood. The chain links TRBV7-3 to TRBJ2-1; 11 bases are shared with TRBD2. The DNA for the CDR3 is TGTGCCAGCAGCTCCCTAGCGGGAGGCGGTGAGCAGTTCTTC. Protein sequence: CASSSLAGGGEQFF.